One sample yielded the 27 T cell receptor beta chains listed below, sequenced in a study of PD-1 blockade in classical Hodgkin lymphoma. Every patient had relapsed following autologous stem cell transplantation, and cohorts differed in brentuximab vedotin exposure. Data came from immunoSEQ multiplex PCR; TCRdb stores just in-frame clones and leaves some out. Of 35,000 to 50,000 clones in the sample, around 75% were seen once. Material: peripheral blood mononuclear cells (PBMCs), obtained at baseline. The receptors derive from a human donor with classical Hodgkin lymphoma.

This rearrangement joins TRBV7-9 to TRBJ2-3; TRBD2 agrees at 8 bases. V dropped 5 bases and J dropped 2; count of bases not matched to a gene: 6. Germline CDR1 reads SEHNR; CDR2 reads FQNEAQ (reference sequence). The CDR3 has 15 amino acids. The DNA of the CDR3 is TGTGCCAGCAGCACGAGCGGGGGTCTCACAGATACGCAGTATTTT. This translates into CASSTSGGLTDTQYF.

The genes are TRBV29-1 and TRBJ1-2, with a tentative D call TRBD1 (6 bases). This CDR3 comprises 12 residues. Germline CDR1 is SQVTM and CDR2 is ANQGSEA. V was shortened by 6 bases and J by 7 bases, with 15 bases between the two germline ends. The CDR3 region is CSVERGSGGYTF. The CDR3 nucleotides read TGCAGCGTAGAAAGGGGGAGCGGTGGCTACACCTTC.

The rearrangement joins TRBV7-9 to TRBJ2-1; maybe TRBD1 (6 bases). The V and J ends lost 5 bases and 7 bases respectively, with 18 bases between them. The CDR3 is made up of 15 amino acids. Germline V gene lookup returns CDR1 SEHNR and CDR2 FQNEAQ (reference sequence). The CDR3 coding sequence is TGTGCCAGCAGCCCATCAGGGGCGGGCGCGAATGAGCAGTTCTTC. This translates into CASSPSGAGANEQFF. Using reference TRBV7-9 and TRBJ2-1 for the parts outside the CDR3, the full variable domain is DTGVSQNPRHKITKRGQNVTFRCDPISEHNRLYWYRQTLGQGPEFLTYFQNEAQLEKSRLLSDRFSAERPKGSFSTLEIQRTEQGDSAMYLCASSPSGAGANEQFFGPGTRLTVL.

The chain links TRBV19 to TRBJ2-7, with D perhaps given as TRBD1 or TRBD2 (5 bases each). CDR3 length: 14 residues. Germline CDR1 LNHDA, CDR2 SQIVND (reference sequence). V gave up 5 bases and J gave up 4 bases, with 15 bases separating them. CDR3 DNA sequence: TGTGCCAGTAGTCCCAGGGACGGCGGGTACGAGCAGTACTTC. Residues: CASSPRDGGYEQYF.

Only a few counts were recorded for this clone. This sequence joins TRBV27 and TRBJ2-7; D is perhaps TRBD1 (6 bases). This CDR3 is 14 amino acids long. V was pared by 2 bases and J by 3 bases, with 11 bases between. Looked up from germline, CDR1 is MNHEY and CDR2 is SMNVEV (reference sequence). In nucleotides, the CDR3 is TGTGCCAGCAGTTTAACCACAGGGAACTACGAGCAGTACTTC. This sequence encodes CASSLTTGNYEQYF.

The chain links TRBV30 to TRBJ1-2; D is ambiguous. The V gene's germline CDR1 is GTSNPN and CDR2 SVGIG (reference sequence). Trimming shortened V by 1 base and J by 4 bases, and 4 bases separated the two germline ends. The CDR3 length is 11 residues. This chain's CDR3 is CAWSDSYGYTF. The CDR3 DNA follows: TGTGCCTGGAGTGATTCCTATGGCTACACCTTC.

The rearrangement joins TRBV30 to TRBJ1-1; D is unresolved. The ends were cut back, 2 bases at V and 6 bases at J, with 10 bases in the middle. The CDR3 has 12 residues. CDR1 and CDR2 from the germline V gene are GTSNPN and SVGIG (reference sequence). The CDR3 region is CAWSPPASEAFF. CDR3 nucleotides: TGTGCCTGGAGTCCCCCAGCTTCTGAAGCTTTCTTT.

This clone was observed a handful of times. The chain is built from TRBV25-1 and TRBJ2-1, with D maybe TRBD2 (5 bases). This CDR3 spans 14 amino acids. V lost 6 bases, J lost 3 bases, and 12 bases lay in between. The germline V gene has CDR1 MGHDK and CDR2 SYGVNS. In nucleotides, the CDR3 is TGTGCCAGCAGGACCATAGGGAGCTACAATGAGCAGTTCTTC. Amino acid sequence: CASRTIGSYNEQFF. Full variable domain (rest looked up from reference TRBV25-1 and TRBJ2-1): EADIYQTPRYLVIGTGKKITLECSQTMGHDKMYWYQQDPGMELHLIHYSYGVNSTEKGDLSSESTVSRIRTEHFPLTLESARPSHTSQYLCASRTIGSYNEQFFGPGTRLTVL.

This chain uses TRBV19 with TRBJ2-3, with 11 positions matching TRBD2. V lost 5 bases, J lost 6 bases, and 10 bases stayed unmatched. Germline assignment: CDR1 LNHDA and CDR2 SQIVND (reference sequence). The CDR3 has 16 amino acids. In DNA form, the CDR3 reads TGTGCCAGTAGTCTGGGACTAGCGGTCCCGCGGGATACGCAGTATTTT. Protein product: CASSLGLAVPRDTQYF. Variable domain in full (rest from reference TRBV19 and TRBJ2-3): DGGITQSPKYLFRKEGQNVTLSCEQNLNHDAMYWYRQDPGQGLRLIYYSQIVNDFQKGDIAEGYSVSREKKESFPLTVTSAQKNPTAFYLCASSLGLAVPRDTQYFGPGTRLTVL.

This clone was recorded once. The CDR3 coding sequence is TGTGCCAGCAGTGCCCGGGACTCAAGCTTCCATGAGCAGTTCTTC. Translated: CASSARDSSFHEQFF. V usage is TRBV6-5 and J usage is TRBJ2-1; tentative D call: TRBD2 (6 bases). Germline V gives CDR1 MNHEY, CDR2 SVGAGI. This CDR3 is 15 amino acids long. Trimming removed 5 bases at V and 8 bases at J, with 19 bases between.

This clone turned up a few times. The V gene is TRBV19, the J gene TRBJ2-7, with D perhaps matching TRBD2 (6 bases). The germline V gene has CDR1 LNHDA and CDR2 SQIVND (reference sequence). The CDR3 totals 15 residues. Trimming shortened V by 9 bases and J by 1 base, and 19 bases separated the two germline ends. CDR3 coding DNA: TGTGCCAGCTCTACCCGGGAGAGGGGTTCCTACGAGCAGTACTTC. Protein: CASSTRERGSYEQYF.

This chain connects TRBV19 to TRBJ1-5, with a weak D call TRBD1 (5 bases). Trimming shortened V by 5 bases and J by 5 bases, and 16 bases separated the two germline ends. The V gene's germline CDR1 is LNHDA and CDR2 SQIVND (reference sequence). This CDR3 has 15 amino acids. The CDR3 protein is CASSATASVDQPQHF. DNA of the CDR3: TGTGCCAGTAGTGCGACAGCCTCTGTGGATCAGCCCCAGCATTTT.

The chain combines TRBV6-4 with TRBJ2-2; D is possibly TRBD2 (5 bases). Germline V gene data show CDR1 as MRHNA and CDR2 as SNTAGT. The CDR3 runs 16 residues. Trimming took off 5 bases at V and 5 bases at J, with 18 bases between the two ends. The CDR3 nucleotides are TGTGCCAGCAGTAGGGAGCCCAATCCCCGAACCGGGGAGCTGTTTTTT. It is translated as CASSREPNPRTGELFF.

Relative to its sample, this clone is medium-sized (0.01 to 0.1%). CDR3 amino acids: CSVVPLREPSTDTQYF. In nucleotides, the CDR3 is TGCAGCGTAGTCCCCCTGCGGGAGCCTAGCACAGATACGCAGTATTTT. The rearrangement uses TRBV29-1 and TRBJ2-3; 7 positions agree with TRBD2. Trimming removed 6 bases from V and 0 bases from J; junction bases left unmatched: 12. Germline CDR1 and CDR2: SQVTM and ANQGSEA. The CDR3 runs to 16 residues.

CDR3 sequence: CASSPLRGEVTYEQYF. CDR3 in DNA: TGTGCCAGCAGTCCATTAAGGGGTGAGGTTACCTACGAGCAGTACTTC. The chain uses TRBV28 and TRBJ2-7; perhaps TRBD1 as D (5 bases). V lost 5 bases to trimming and J lost 2 bases, with 19 bases between them. This CDR3 is 16 amino acids long. CDR1 is MDHEN, CDR2 SYDVKM, per germline.

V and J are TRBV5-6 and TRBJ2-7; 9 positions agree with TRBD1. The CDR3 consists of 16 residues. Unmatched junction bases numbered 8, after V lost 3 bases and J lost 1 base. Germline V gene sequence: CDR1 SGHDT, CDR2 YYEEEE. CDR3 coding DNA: TGTGCCAGCAGCTCATCGACAGGGGGAAAGTCCTACGAGCAGTACTTC. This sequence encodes CASSSSTGGKSYEQYF.

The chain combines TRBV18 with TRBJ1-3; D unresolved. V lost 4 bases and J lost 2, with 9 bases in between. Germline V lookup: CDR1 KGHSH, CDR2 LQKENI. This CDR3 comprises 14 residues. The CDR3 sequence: CASSRQAPGNTIYF. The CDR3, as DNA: TGTGCCAGCTCACGTCAAGCTCCTGGAAACACCATATATTTT.

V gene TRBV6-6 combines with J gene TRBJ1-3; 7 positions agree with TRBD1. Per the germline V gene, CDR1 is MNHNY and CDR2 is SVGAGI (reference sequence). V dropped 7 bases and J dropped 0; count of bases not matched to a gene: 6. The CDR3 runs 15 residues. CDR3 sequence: CASKPGGASGNTIYF. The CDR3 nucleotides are TGTGCCAGCAAACCAGGGGGGGCCTCTGGAAACACCATATATTTT.

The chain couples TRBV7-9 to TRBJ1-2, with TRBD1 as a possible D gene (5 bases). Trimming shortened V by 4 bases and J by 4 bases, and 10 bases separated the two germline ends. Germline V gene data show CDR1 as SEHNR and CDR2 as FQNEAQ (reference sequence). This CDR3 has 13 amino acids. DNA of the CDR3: TGTGCCAGCAGCTCGGCAGGGTTCTATGGCTACACCTTC. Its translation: CASSSAGFYGYTF.

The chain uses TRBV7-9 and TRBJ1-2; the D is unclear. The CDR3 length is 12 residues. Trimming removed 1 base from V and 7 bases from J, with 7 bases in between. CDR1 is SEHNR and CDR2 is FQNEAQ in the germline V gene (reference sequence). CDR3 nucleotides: TGTGCCAGCAGCTTAGAATTCTCTGGCTACACCTTC. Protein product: CASSLEFSGYTF.

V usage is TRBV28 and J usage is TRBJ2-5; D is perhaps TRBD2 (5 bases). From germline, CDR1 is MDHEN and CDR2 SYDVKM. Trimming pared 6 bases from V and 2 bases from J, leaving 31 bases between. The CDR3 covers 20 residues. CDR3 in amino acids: CASSVSGGSVWVPGQETQYF. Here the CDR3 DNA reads TGTGCCAGCAGCGTGAGCGGCGGCAGCGTATGGGTTCCGGGGCAAGAGACCCAGTACTTC.

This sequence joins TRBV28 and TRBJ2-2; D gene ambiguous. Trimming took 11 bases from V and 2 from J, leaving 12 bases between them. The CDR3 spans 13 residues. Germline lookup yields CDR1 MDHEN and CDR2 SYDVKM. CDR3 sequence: CAARVANTGELFF. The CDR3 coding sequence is TGTGCCGCTCGGGTCGCAAACACCGGGGAGCTGTTTTTT.

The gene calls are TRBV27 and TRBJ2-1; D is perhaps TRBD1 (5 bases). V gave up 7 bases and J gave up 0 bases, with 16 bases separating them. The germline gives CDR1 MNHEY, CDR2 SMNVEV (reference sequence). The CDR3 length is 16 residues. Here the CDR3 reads CASTPWGGNSYNEQFF. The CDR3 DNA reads TGTGCCAGCACCCCCTGGGGCGGAAACTCCTACAATGAGCAGTTCTTC.

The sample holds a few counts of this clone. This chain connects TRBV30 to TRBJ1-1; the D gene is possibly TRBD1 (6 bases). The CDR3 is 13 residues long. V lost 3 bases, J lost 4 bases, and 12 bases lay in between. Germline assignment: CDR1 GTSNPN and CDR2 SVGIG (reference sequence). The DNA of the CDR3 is TGTGCCTGGAGCCTACAGGGATTCACTGAAGCTTTCTTT. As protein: CAWSLQGFTEAFF.

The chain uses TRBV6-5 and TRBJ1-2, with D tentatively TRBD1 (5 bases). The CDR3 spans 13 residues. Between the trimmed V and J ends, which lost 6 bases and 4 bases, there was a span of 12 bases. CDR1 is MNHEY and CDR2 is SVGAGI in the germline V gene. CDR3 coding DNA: TGTGCCAGCAGCCCGTTGGGGGTCTATGGCTACACCTTC. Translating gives CASSPLGVYGYTF.

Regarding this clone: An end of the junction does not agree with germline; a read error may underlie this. The CDR3 loop reads CAISERGGYEQYF. Here the CDR3 DNA reads TGTGCCATCAGTGAGCGAGGCGGCTACGAGCAGTACTTC. The gene calls are TRBV6-6 and TRBJ2-7; no clear D. This CDR3 spans 13 amino acids. Germline-derived CDR1 and CDR2 are MNHNY and SVGAGI (reference sequence).

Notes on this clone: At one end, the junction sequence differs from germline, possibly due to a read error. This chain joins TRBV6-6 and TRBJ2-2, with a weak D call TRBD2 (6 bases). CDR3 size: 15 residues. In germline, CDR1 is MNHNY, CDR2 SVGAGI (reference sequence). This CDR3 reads CASSDSLGGTGELFF. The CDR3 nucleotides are TGTGCCAGCAGTGACTCATTGGGGGGCACCGGGGAGCTGTTTTTT.